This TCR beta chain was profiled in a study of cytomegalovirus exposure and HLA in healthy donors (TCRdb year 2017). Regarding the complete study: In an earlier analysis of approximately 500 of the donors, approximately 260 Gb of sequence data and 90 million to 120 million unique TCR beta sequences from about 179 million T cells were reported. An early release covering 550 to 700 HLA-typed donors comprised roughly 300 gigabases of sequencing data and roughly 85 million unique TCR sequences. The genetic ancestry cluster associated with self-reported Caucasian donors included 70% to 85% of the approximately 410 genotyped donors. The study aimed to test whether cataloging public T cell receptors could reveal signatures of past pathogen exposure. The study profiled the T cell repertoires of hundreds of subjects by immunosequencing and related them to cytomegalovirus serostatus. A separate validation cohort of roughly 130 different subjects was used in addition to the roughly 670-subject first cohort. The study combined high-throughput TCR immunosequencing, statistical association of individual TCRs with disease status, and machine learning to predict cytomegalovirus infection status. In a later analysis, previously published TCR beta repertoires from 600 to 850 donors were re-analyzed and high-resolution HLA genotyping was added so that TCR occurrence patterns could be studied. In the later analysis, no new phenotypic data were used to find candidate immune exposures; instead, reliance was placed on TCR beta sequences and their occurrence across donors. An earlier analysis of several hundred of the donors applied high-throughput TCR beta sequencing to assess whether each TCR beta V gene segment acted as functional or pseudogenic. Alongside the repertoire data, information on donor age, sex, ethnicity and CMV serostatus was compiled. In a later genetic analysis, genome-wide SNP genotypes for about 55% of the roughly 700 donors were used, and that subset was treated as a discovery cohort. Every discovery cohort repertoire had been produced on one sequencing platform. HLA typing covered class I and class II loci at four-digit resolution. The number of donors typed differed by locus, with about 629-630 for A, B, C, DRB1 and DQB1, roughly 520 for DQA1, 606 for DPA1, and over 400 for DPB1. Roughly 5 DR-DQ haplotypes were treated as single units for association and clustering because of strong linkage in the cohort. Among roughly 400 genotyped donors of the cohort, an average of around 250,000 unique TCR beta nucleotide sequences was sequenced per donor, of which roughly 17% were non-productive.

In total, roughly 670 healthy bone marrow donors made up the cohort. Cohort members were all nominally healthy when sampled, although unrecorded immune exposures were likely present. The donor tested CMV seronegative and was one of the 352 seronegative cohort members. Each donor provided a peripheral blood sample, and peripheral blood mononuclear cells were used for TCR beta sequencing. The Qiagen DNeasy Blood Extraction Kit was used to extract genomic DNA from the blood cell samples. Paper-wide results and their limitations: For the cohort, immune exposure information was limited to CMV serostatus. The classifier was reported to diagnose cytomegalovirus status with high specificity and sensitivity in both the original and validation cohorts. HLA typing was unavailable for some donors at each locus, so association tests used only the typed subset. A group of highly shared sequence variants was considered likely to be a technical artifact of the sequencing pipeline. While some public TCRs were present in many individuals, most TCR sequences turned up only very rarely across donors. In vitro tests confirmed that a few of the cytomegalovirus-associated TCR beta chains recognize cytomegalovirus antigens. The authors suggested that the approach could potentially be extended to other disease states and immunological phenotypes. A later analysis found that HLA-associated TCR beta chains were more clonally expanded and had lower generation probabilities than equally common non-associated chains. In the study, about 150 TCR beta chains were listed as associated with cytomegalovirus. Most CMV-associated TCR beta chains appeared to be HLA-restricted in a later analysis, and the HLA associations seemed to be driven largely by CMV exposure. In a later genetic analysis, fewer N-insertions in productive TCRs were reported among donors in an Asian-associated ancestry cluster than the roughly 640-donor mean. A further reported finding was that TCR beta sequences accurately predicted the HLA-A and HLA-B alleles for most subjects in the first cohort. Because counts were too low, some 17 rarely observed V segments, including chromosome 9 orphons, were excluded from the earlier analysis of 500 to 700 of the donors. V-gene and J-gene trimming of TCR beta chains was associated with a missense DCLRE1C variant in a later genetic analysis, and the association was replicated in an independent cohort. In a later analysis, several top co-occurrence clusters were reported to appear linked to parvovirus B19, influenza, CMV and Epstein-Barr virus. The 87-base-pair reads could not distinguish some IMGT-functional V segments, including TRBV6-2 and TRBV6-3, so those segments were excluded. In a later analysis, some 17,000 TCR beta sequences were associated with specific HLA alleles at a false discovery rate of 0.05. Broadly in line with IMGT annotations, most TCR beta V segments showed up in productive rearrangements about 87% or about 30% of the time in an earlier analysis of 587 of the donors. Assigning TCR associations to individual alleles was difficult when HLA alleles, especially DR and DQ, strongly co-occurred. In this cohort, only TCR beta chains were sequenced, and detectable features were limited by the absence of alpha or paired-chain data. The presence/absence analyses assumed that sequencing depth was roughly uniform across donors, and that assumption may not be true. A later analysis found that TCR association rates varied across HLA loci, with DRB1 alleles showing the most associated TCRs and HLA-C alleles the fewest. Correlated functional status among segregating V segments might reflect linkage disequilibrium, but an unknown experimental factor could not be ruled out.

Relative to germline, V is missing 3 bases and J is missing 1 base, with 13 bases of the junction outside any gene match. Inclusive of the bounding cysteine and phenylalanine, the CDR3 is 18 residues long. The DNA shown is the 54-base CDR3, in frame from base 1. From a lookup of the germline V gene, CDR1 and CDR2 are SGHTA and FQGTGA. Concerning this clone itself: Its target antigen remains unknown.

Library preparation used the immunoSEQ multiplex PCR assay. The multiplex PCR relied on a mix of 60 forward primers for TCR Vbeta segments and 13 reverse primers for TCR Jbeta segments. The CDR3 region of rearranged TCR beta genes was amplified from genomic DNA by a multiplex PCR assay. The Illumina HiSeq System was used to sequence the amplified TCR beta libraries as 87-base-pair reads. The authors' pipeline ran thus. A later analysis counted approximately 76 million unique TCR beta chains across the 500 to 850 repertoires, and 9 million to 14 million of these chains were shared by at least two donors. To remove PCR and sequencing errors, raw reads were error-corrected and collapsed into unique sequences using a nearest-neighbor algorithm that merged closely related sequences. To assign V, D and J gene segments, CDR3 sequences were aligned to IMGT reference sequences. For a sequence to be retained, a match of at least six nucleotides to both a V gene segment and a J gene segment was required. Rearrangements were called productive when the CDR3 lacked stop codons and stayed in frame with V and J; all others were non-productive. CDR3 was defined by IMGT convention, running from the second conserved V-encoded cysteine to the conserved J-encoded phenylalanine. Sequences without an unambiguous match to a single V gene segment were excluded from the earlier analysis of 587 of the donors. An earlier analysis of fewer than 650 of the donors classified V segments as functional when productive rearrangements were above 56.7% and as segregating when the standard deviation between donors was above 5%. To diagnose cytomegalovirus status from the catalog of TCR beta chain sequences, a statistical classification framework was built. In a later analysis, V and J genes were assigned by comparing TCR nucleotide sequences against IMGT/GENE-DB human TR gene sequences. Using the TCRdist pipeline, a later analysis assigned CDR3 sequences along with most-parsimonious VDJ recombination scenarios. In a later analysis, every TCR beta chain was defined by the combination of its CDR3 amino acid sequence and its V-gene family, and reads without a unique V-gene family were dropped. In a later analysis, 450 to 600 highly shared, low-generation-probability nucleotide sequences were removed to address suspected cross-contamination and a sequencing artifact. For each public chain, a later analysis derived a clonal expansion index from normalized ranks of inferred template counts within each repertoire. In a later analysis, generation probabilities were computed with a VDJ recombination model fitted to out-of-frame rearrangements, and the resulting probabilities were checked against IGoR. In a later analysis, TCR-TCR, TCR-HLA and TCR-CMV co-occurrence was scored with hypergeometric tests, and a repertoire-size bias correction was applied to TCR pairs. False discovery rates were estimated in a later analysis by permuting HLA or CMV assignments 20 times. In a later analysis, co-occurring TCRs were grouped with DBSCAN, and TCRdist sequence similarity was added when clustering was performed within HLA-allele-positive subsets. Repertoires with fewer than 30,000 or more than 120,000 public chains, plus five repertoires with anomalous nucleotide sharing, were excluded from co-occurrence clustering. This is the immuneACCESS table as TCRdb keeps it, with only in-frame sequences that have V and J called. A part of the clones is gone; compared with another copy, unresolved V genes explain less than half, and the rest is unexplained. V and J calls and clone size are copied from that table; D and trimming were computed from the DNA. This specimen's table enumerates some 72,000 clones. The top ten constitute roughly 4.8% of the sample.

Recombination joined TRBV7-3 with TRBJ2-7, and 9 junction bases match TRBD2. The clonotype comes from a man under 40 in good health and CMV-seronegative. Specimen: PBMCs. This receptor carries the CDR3 CASSLRASGATASYEQYF. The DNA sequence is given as TGTGCCAGCAGCTTGAGGGCTAGCGGGGCCACCGCATCCTACGAGCAGTACTTC.